The 30 T cell receptor delta chains reported below all come from one sample, sequenced in a study of gamma-delta chains in newborns, infants, children. TCRdb re-called the reads using CATT. This table has a few thousand delta-chain clones, 5% appearing once. Sequences were obtained from blood. The origin of the receptors is a child who was a newborn, infant or young child, either healthy, febrile or measles-vaccinated (not recorded which).

In its sample, this clone was seen a few times. The chain is built from TRDV2 and TRDJ3; 8 bases align to TRDD3. V shed 0 bases, J shed 0 bases, and the junction held 6 bases outside the gene matches. Germline V gene sequence: CDR1 GEAIGNYY, CDR2 EKD. The CDR3 has 19 amino acids. The CDR3 nucleotides are TGTGCCTGTGACACCCTGGGGGACGCCAGCTCCTGGGACACCCGACAGATGTTTTTC. Translating gives CACDTLGDASSWDTRQMFF.

In this sample, this clone is medium-sized. The chain has TRDV2 and TRDJ2; TRDD3 agrees at 13 bases. This CDR3 contains 16 residues. Germline V gene lookup returns CDR1 GEAIGNYY and CDR2 EKD. After removal of 3 bases from V and 7 bases from J, the junction contained 7 bases not matched to a gene. CDR3 DNA sequence: TGTGCCTGTGACCCACTACTGGGGGATACGAGAGCACAACTCTTCTTT. This codes for CACDPLLGDTRAQLFF.

Judged by abundance, this clone is medium-sized. The sample contains more than one DNA sequence encoding this CDR3. The chain carries TRDV2 and TRDJ3; 11 nucleotides agree with TRDD3. Germline CDR1 reads GEAIGNYY; CDR2 reads EKD. The CDR3 is 18 residues long. V gave up 1 base and J gave up 0 bases; unmatched junction bases: 1. The CDR3 loop is CACDTGGYASWDTRQMFF. CDR3 in DNA: TGTGCCTGTGACACTGGGGGATACGCCTCCTGGGACACCCGACAGATGTTTTTC.

This clone counts as medium-sized. Other DNA variants within this sample encode the same CDR3. The chain employs TRDV2 and TRDJ3; 9 nucleotides align to TRDD3. This CDR3 contains 18 residues. CDR1 GEAIGNYY and CDR2 EKD come from the germline V gene. J was trimmed by 0 bases and V by 0 bases; bases with no gene match: 2. CDR3 region: CACDTVGDSSWDTRQMFF. CDR3 bases: TGTGCCTGTGACACCGTGGGGGATAGCTCCTGGGACACCCGACAGATGTTTTTC.

CDR3: CACDTVMGDTRSWDTRQMFF. The CDR3 region has the DNA TGTGCCTGTGACACCGTGATGGGGGATACGCGCTCCTGGGACACCCGACAGATGTTTTTC. The chain joins TRDV2 to TRDJ3; 11 bases align to TRDD3. The CDR3 covers 20 residues. After removal of 0 bases from V and 0 bases from J, the junction contained 6 bases not matched to a gene. Germline CDR1 is GEAIGNYY and CDR2 is EKD.

The sample holds a few counts of this clone. The rearrangement links TRDV1 to TRDJ1, with 8 nucleotides matching TRDD3. CDR3 size: 18 residues. In germline, CDR1 is TSWWSYY, CDR2 QGS. Germline trimming cut 4 bases from V and 1 base from J; bases unmatched to any gene: 14. CDR3 region: CALGAFTSRLGATDKLIF. In nucleotides, the CDR3 is TGTGCTCTTGGGGCCTTTACTAGCCGACTGGGGGCCACCGATAAACTCATCTTT.

Only a few counts were recorded for this clone. Other DNA sequences within the sample encode an identical CDR3. The rearrangement uses TRDV2 and TRDJ2; 9 nucleotides align to TRDD3. Germline CDR1 and CDR2: GEAIGNYY and EKD. V shed 1 base and J 0 bases; nucleotides not matched to a gene: 2. The CDR3 extends over 16 amino acids. The CDR3 DNA reads as TGTGCCTGTGACACGATGGGGGATACTTTGACAGCACAACTCTTCTTT. This gives the protein CACDTMGDTLTAQLFF.

The V call is TRDV1, the J call TRDJ1, with 10 positions matching TRDD3. Losses at the gene ends were 0 bases for V and 3 bases for J; bases not matched to a gene: 7. The CDR3 spans 17 residues. Looked up from germline, CDR1 is TSWWSYY and CDR2 is QGS. The CDR3 DNA reads as TGTGCTCTTGGGGAACTCAGGTACTGGGGGATTCCCGATAAACTCATCTTT. This gives the protein CALGELRYWGIPDKLIF.

In the case of this clone: A much larger clone is a single base away; this may be a read error. The sample has other DNA sequences that encode this CDR3 too. The gene calls are TRDV2 and TRDJ2; 8 bases line up with TRDD3. Per germline, CDR1 GEAIGNYY and CDR2 EKD. The CDR3 loop spans 14 amino acids. The CDR3 protein is CACDLLGETAQLFF. The CDR3 DNA reads TGTGCCTGTGATCTTCTGGGGGAGACAGCACAACTCTTCTTC.

The genes are TRDV2 and TRDJ3, with 10 positions matching TRDD3. J gave up 0 bases and V 7 bases, and 17 bases lay outside the gene matches. Germline V lookup: CDR1 GEAIGNYY, CDR2 EKD. This CDR3 spans 21 amino acids. The CDR3 loop is CACGTGWGILPSSWDTRQMFF. CDR3 in DNA: TGTGCCTGCGGCACCGGATGGGGGATACTCCCCAGCTCCTGGGACACCCGACAGATGTTTTTC.

Sample share makes this clone medium-sized. The rearrangement joins TRDV2 to TRDJ2, with 12 positions matching TRDD3. Germline CDR1 GEAIGNYY, CDR2 EKD. CDR3 length: 15 residues. V trimming: 2 bases; J trimming: 5 bases; junction bases outside the gene matches: 2. CDR3 protein: CACDKLGDTTAQLFF. As DNA, the CDR3 is TGTGCCTGTGACAAACTGGGGGATACTACAGCACAACTCTTCTTT.

This clone was detected a few times. The rearrangement links TRDV1 to TRDJ1, with D possibly TRDD3 on 6 matching bases. V gave up 1 base and J gave up 1 base, with 16 bases separating them. CDR1 and CDR2 (germline): TSWWSYY, QGS. This CDR3 has 17 amino acids. The CDR3 DNA reads as TGTGCTCTTGGGGAACGGGCCGTATGGGATATCACCGATAAACTCATCTTT. This sequence encodes CALGERAVWDITDKLIF.

This clone occurred a few times. The genes are TRDV2 and TRDJ3, with 12 bases aligning to TRDD3. The CDR3 contains 21 residues. CDR1 is GEAIGNYY, CDR2 EKD, per germline. V was clipped by 0 bases and J by 0 bases; unmatched bases: 8. This CDR3 is CACDTVAGGYARSWDTRQMFF. The DNA for the CDR3 is TGTGCCTGTGACACCGTGGCTGGGGGATACGCTCGCTCCTGGGACACCCGACAGATGTTTTTC.

This clone appeared a few times. The rearrangement links TRDV2 to TRDJ3, with TRDD3 matching 7 bases. The CDR3 is made up of 18 amino acids. The germline gives CDR1 GEAIGNYY, CDR2 EKD. With V trimmed by 0 bases and J by 2 bases, 6 bases remained unmatched. The CDR3 loop is CACDTGWGSPWDTRQMFF. The CDR3 nucleotides are TGTGCCTGTGACACCGGATGGGGGAGCCCCTGGGACACCCGACAGATGTTTTTC.

The sample holds a few counts of this clone. The CDR3 nucleotides read TGTGCCTGTGACCGTACTGGGGAACCCTCCTGGGACACCCGACAGATGTTTTTC. Protein sequence: CACDRTGEPSWDTRQMFF. The chain combines TRDV2 with TRDJ3, with 7 bases aligning to TRDD3. V dropped 3 bases and J dropped 0; count of bases not matched to a gene: 7. The CDR3 is 18 residues long. Per germline, CDR1 GEAIGNYY and CDR2 EKD.

This clone was detected a few times. A read error is the likely source, as a far larger clone sits one nucleotide away. The genes are TRDV2 and TRDJ2, with 8 bases lining up with TRDD3. The CDR3 length is 14 residues. Germline assignment: CDR1 GEAIGNYY and CDR2 EKD. This chain's CDR3 is CACDTWGMTAQPFF. Here the CDR3 DNA reads TGTGCCTGTGACACCTGGGGGATGACAGCACAACCCTTCTTT.

This chain connects TRDV2 to TRDJ1, with D perhaps matching TRDD3 (5 bases). The germline V gene encodes CDR1 GEAIGNYY and CDR2 EKD. The V gene lost 3 bases and the J gene lost 0 bases, with 16 bases spanning the gap. The CDR3 has 16 residues. In DNA, the CDR3 is TGTGCCTGTGACTCGCTACTGGAGGGCAACACCGATAAACTCATCTTT. Its protein is CACDSLLEGNTDKLIF.

This clone was picked up a small number of times. This chain connects TRDV1 to TRDJ1; the D gene could be TRDD2 or TRDD3 (5 bases each). The CDR3 loop spans 23 amino acids. V was trimmed by 0 bases and J by 2 bases, leaving 34 bases between them. CDR1 is TSWWSYY, CDR2 QGS, per germline. For the CDR3, the DNA is TGTGCTCTTGGGGAACTCTCCCTACGTCGCCGCTGGGCCCCCCTACCTGGGACCGATAAACTCATCTTT. Translated, it gives CALGELSLRRRWAPLPGTDKLIF.

The chain couples TRDV1 to TRDJ3; D might be TRDD3 (6 bases). This CDR3 has 18 residues. Germline CDR1 is TSWWSYY and CDR2 is QGS. Trimming took off 5 bases at V and 0 bases at J, with 14 bases between the two ends. CDR3 region: CALGPGDRSSWDTRQMFF. The CDR3 DNA sequence: TGTGCTCTTGGGCCTGGGGATCGAAGCTCCTGGGACACCCGACAGATGTTTTTC.

This clone appeared a few times. V is TRDV2 and J is TRDJ3, with TRDD3 identical over 8 bases. The CDR3 is 19 residues long. V lost 0 bases to trimming and J lost 0 bases; unmatched junction nucleotides: 6. CDR1 is GEAIGNYY, CDR2 EKD, per germline. The CDR3 bases are TGTGCCTGTGACACCGTACTGGGGGCTATCTCCTGGGACACCCGACAGATGTTTTTC. Protein sequence: CACDTVLGAISWDTRQMFF.

This clone was seen a handful of times. The rearrangement links TRDV2 to TRDJ1; 10 bases line up with TRDD3. Germline loops: CDR1 GEAIGNYY, CDR2 EKD. The CDR3 runs 14 residues. The V segment lost 2 bases and the J segment 1 base; nucleotides outside the gene matches: 0. Here the CDR3 reads CACDNWGITDKLIF. DNA for the CDR3: TGTGCCTGTGACAACTGGGGGATCACCGATAAACTCATCTTT.

This clone was counted a few times. The chain carries TRDV1 and TRDJ2; D may be TRDD3 (6 bases). In germline, CDR1 is TSWWSYY, CDR2 QGS. This CDR3 has 20 residues. V shed 5 bases and J shed 0 bases, with 25 bases lying between them. The CDR3 bases are TGTGCTCTTGGGAAAGGGGAGATGGGGGGTCACCGAGCTTTGACAGCACAACTCTTCTTT. Amino acids: CALGKGEMGGHRALTAQLFF.

By share, this clone ranks as medium-sized. Other DNA sequences in the same sample also yield this CDR3. The chain links TRDV2 to TRDJ3; possible D gene TRDD3, 5 bases. The CDR3 covers 17 residues. In germline, CDR1 is GEAIGNYY, CDR2 EKD. V was cut by 1 base and J by 0 bases, with 9 bases left in between. As DNA, the CDR3 is TGTGCCTGTGACACTGTACTGGCCTCCTGGGACACCCGACAGATGTTTTTC. This codes for CACDTVLASWDTRQMFF.

In regard to this clone: The same CDR3 can be traced to other DNA sequences in this sample. This sequence joins TRDV2 and TRDJ1; D might be TRDD3 (6 bases). CDR1 is GEAIGNYY, CDR2 EKD, per germline. The V end was cut by 3 bases, the J end by 1 base, with 17 bases between. This CDR3 region has 16 residues. The CDR3 bases are TGTGCCTGTGACTCCCTCCAGGGGGACTCCACCGATAAACTCATCTTT. Protein sequence: CACDSLQGDSTDKLIF.

This clone has a handful of counts. This rearrangement joins TRDV1 to TRDJ2, with 12 bases aligning to TRDD3. Germline values: CDR1 TSWWSYY, CDR2 QGS. This CDR3 is 20 amino acids long. J gave up 4 bases and V 4 bases, and 16 bases lay outside the gene matches. In DNA, the CDR3 is TGTGCTCTTGGGGGGCTCGGGTTTCCTGGACTGGGGGATACGACAGCACAACTCTTCTTT. Amino acids: CALGGLGFPGLGDTTAQLFF.

This clone has more than one count but fewer than ten. This chain uses TRDV1 with TRDJ1, with 9 positions matching TRDD3. Germline values: CDR1 TSWWSYY, CDR2 QGS. This CDR3 contains 18 residues. With 2 bases clipped from V and 4 bases from J, the junction kept 14 bases outside the gene matches. In DNA form, the CDR3 reads TGTGCTCTTGGGGAATCGCGGCGTAACGGGGATACGTGCGATAAACTCATCTTT. Translating gives CALGESRRNGDTCDKLIF.

The CDR3 sequence is CALATGDTGDKLIF. The CDR3 coding sequence is TGTGCCCTAGCTACGGGGGATACGGGCGATAAACTCATCTTT. The chain has TRDV3 and TRDJ1, with 10 nucleotides matching TRDD3. The CDR3 consists of 14 residues. Germline V CDR1 and CDR2: TVYSNPD, GDNSRS (reference sequence). V shed 5 bases, J shed 4 bases, and the junction held 10 bases outside the gene matches.

For the CDR3, the DNA is TGTGCCTGTGACCCCCTTACTGGGGGCCCCTCCTGGGACACCCGACAGATGTTTTTC. It is translated as CACDPLTGGPSWDTRQMFF. The chain couples TRDV2 to TRDJ3, with 8 bases aligning to TRDD3. The CDR3 spans 19 residues. Trimming removed 3 bases from V and 0 bases from J; junction bases left unmatched: 9. The germline CDR1 and CDR2 sequences are GEAIGNYY and EKD.

The chain has TRDV1 and TRDJ2; 10 nucleotides match TRDD3. The V and J ends lost 1 base and 0 bases, in that order; junction bases with no gene match: 14. Germline V gene lookup returns CDR1 TSWWSYY and CDR2 QGS. The CDR3 has 21 residues. The CDR3 DNA reads TGTGCTCTTGGGGAACCGTGGCGAACTGGGGGATGCCAAGCTTTGACAGCACAACTCTTCTTT. This translates into CALGEPWRTGGCQALTAQLFF.

V and J are TRDV1 and TRDJ1; 8 bases match TRDD2. This CDR3 is 21 amino acids long. V lost 1 base to trimming and J lost 0 bases; unmatched junction nucleotides: 19. Germline V gene data show CDR1 as TSWWSYY and CDR2 as QGS. CDR3 region: CALGEPPFLKYWEGDTDKLIF. CDR3 nucleotides: TGTGCTCTTGGGGAACCTCCCTTCCTAAAGTACTGGGAGGGGGACACCGATAAACTCATCTTT.